The rows below give T cell receptor beta chains drawn from one sample of a study of siplizumab effects on memory and regulatory T cells. Repertoires were generated with immunoSEQ multiplex PCR, while TCRdb's copy carries only in-frame clones and drops some. The table lists more than 95,000 clones, 90% to 95% of them singletons. Sequencing input: CD4+ T cells sorted from blood. Source of these receptors: a human donor in good health. CDR3s include the opening cysteine and the closing phenylalanine or tryptophan. The D gene is left open where the match is weak. The size field is filled for only some rows; it gives once, few, many or a size class.

clone size	J gene	V gene	D gene	CDR3 protein	CDR3 DNA
.	TRBJ2-7	TRBV7-9	.	CASSLRELNSYEQYF	TGTGCCAGCAGCCTACGGGAGCTTAACTCCTACGAGCAGTACTTC
.	TRBJ1-1	TRBV25-1	TRBD1	CASREQGSTTEAFF	TGTGCCAGCAGGGAACAGGGGTCGACCACTGAAGCTTTCTTT
.	TRBJ1-1	TRBV6-6	.	CASSYSMFAPNTEAFF	TGTGCCAGCAGTTACTCGATGTTCGCGCCGAACACTGAAGCTTTCTTT
.	TRBJ2-2	TRBV5-6	TRBD2	CASSRYGGGAIGELFF	TGTGCCAGCAGCCGGTATGGCGGGGGGGCCATCGGGGAGCTGTTTTTT
.	TRBJ1-1	TRBV6-6	.	CASTLPTAAEAFF	TGTGCCAGCACCCTTCCGACCGCTGCTGAAGCTTTCTTT
.	TRBJ2-7	TRBV7-6	TRBD2	CASSLAHSTSGSSYEQYF	TGTGCCAGCAGCTTAGCGCACAGTACTAGCGGGAGTTCCTACGAGCAGTACTTC
.	TRBJ2-7	TRBV11-2	TRBD1	CASSLYTGVSYEQYF	TGTGCCAGCAGCTTATATACAGGGGTTTCCTACGAGCAGTACTTC
.	TRBJ1-5	TRBV25-1	TRBD1	CASSEGQGQPQHF	TGTGCCAGCAGTGAAGGACAGGGTCAGCCCCAGCATTTT
.	TRBJ2-3	TRBV4-2	TRBD2	CASSQDSRTSGGPRDTQYF	TGTGCCAGCAGCCAAGATTCCCGGACTAGCGGGGGTCCACGGGATACGCAGTATTTT
.	TRBJ2-3	TRBV5-1	TRBD2	CASSSGLAGGRTDTQYF	TGCGCCAGCAGCTCTGGACTAGCGGGGGGTCGCACAGATACGCAGTATTTT
once	TRBJ2-3	TRBV5-1	.	CASSLDLDTQYF	TGCGCCAGCAGCTTGGATCTAGATACGCAGTATTTT
.	TRBJ2-3	TRBV6-4	TRBD2	CASSDSAGGTGDTQYF	TGTGCCAGCAGTGACTCGGCGGGAGGGACGGGAGATACGCAGTATTTT
.	TRBJ2-1	TRBV11-3	TRBD2	CASSLRTSGSRSYNEQFF	TGTGCCAGCAGCTTACGGACTAGCGGGAGTAGGTCCTACAATGAGCAGTTCTTC
few	TRBJ1-5	TRBV6-5	.	CASRLEGFSNQPQHF	TGTGCCAGCAGGTTGGAGGGGTTTAGCAATCAGCCCCAGCATTTT
.	TRBJ2-7	TRBV11-2	.	CASSLAAGTGYEQYF	TGTGCCAGCAGCTTAGCGGCGGGGACCGGCTACGAGCAGTACTTC
.	TRBJ1-5	TRBV5-1	.	CASSLLRGQPQHF	TGCGCCAGCAGCTTGCTTAGGGGCCAGCCCCAGCATTTT
.	TRBJ1-2	TRBV27	.	CASSWTGGDGYTF	TGTGCCAGCAGTTGGACGGGGGGCGATGGCTACACCTTC
.	TRBJ1-2	TRBV14	.	CASSQVMGTNYGYTF	TGTGCCAGCAGCCAAGTTATGGGAACTAACTATGGCTACACCTTC
.	TRBJ2-7	TRBV9	.	CASSKAPLYEQYF	TGTGCCAGCAGCAAGGCCCCCTTGTACGAGCAGTACTTC
few	TRBJ2-1	TRBV7-9	.	CASSTGRVAYNEQFF	TGTGCCAGCAGCACGGGCAGGGTGGCCTACAATGAGCAGTTCTTC
.	TRBJ2-7	TRBV5-1	TRBD1	CASSFLGQGAYEQYF	TGCGCCAGCAGCTTTTTAGGACAGGGGGCTTACGAGCAGTACTTC
.	TRBJ1-5	TRBV5-1	.	CASSWDGNQPQHF	TGCGCCAGCAGTTGGGATGGGAATCAGCCCCAGCATTTT
once	TRBJ2-7	TRBV27	.	CASSLDPNYEQYF	TGTGCCAGCAGTTTAGATCCCAACTACGAGCAGTACTTC
.	TRBJ2-7	TRBV7-3	TRBD2	CASSFGGGSYEQYF	TGTGCCAGCAGCTTTGGCGGGGGTTCCTACGAGCAGTACTTC
.	TRBJ2-7	TRBV6-1	.	CASNRGKPYEQYF	TGTGCCAGCAATCGCGGCAAACCCTACGAGCAGTACTTC
.	TRBJ1-3	TRBV30	.	CAWSVIGGNTIYF	TGTGCCTGGAGTGTAATTGGGGGAAACACCATATATTTT
.	TRBJ2-7	TRBV7-8	.	CASSLGARGEQYF	TGTGCCAGCAGCTTAGGGGCTCGGGGCGAGCAGTACTTC
.	TRBJ1-1	TRBV29-1	TRBD1	CSVEQAGGLSEAFF	TGCAGCGTTGAACAGGCAGGGGGGTTGTCTGAAGCTTTCTTT
.	TRBJ1-4	TRBV16	.	CASSSSGSLNEKLFF	TGTGCCAGCAGCTCGTCGGGGAGCCTTAATGAAAAACTGTTTTTT
.	TRBJ2-1	TRBV5-1	TRBD2	CASSLVAGDYNEQFF	TGCGCCAGCAGCTTGGTAGCGGGAGACTACAATGAGCAGTTCTTC